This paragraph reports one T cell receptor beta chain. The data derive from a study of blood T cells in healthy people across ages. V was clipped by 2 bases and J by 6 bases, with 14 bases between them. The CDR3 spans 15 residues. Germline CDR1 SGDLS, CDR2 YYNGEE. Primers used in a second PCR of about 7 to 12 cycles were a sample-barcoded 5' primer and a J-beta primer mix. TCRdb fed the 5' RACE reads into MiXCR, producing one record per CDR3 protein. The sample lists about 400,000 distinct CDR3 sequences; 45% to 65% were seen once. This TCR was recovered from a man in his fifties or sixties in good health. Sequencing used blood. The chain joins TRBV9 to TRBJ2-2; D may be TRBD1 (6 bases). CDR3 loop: CASSVASTGPGELFF. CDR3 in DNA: TGTGCCAGCAGCGTGGCAAGCACAGGGCCCGGGGAGCTGTTTTTT.